This entry is about one T cell receptor (beta chain). Its specificity is unknown. V lost 4 bases to trimming and J lost 2 bases; unmatched junction nucleotides: 5. Germline assignment: CDR1 SGHDN and CDR2 FVKESK. This CDR3 spans 15 amino acids. Cryopreserved PBMCs yielded approximately 2.2 micrograms of genomic DNA for TCR beta libraries. This sample was included in a study of cytotoxic CD8 clonotypes in ibrutinib-treated CLL. About the research overall: Partial responders around 25, complete 2; about twelve progressed and roughly 14 stayed in remission by median about 5.5 years. Sequenced samples delivered averages of around 260,000 productive templates and around 94,000 productive rearrangements. Study-level results: Measured clonality at baseline was greater than in age-matched healthy donors and tracked with circulating CD8+ T-cell counts.

The protocol was immunoSEQ multiplex PCR, while the TCRdb copy is restricted to in-frame clones and leaves out a portion. Of just over 200,000 clones in the sample, more than 70% are singletons; the top ten hold over 9.5%. The sequencing used PBMCs, collected after 12 months of ibrutinib treatment. The gene calls are TRBV14 and TRBJ1-2; 9 bases line up with TRBD1. This receptor was obtained from a human donor with chronic lymphocytic leukemia. In DNA, the CDR3 is TGTGCCAGCAGCCTCGCCGGGACAGGGAACTATGGCTACACCTTC. Protein product: CASSLAGTGNYGYTF.